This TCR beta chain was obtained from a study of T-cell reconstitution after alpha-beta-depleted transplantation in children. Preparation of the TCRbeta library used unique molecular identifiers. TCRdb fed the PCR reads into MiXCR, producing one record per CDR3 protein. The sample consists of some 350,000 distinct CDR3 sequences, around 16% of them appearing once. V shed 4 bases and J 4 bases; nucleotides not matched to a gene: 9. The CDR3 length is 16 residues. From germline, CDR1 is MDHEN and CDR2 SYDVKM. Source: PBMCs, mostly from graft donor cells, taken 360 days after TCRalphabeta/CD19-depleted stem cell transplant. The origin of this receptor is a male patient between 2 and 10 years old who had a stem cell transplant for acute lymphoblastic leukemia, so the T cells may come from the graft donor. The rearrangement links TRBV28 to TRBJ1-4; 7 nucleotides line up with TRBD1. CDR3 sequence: CASSSSLDRVNEKLFF. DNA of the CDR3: TGTGCCAGCAGTTCCAGCCTAGACAGGGTTAATGAAAAACTGTTTTTT.